The following is a T cell receptor (beta chain) sequence with its context. What it recognizes is unknown. The junction departs from the called germline gene at one end, perhaps through a read error. The germline gives CDR1 MNHNS, CDR2 SASEGT. The CDR3 covers 14 residues. Bulk tissue was left unsorted, and RNA and DNA were co-extracted from 20-30 mg of it. Every tumor sample held more than 85% viable tumor cells. The data were taken from a study of tumor-infiltrating lymphocytes in primary liver carcinoma. The authors made TCR beta cDNA from around 500 ng total RNA with a constant-region primer. Generation of the TCR beta libraries relied on three nested multiplex PCR rounds using slightly modified ARM-PCR. Primers for the first two PCR rounds were TRBV1-TRBV30 forward primers and a C-beta reverse primer (around 11 cycles per round). TCRdb redid the calling of the multiplex PCR reads with MiXCR, one entry per CDR3 protein. This table has roughly 24,000 distinct CDR3 sequences, 77% appearing once.

Study-wide findings and caveats: Lesser overlap characterized tumor-adjacent and tumor-blood pairs relative to tumor region pairs. Tumors had a top-250-clone fraction that was significantly higher than blood (p = 0.039). No more than about 8-24% of top clones could be seen in all five tumor regions.

This receptor was obtained from a woman in her 30s with primary liver carcinoma and hepatitis B virus infection. Sequencing input: liver tumor tissue from sampling region 5. Subset meaning: tumor region T5, tumor centre. This rearrangement joins TRBV6-1 to TRBJ1-1; TRBD1 aligns across 9 bases. The CDR3 loop is CASSVNRGHTEAFF. CDR3 sequence (DNA): TGTGCCAGCAGTGTTAACAGGGGGCACACTGAGGCTTTCTTT.